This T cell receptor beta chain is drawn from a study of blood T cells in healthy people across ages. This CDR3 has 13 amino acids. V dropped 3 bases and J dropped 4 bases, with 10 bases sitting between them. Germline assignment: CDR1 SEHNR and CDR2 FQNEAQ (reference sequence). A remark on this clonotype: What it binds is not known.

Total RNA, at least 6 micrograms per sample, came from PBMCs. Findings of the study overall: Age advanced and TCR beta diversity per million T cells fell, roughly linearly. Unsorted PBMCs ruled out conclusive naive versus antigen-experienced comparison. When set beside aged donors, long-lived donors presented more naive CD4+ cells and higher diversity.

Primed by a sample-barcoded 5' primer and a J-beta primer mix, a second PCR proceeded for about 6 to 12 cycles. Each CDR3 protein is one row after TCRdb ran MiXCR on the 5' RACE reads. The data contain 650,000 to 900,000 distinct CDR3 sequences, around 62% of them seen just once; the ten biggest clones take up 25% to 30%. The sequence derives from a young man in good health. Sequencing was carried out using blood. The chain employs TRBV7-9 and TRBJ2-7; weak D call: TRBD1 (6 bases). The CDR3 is CASSFGGQYEQYF. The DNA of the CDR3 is TGTGCCAGCAGCTTTGGTGGACAGTACGAGCAGTACTTC.